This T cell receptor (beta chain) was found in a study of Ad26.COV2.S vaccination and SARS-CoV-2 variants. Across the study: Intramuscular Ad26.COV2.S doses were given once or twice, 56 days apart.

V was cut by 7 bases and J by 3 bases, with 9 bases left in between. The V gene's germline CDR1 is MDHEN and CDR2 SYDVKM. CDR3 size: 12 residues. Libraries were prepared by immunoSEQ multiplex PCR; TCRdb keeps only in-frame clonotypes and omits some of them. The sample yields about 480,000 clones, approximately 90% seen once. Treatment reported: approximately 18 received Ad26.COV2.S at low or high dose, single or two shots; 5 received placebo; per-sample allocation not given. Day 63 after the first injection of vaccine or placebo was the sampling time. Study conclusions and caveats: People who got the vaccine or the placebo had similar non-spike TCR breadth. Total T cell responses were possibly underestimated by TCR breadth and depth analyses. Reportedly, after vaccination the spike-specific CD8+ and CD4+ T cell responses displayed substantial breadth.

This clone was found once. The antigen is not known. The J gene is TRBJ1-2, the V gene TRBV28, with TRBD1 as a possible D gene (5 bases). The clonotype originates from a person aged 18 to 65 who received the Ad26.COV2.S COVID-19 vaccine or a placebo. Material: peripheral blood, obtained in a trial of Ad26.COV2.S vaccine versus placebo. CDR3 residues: CASMGGDYGYTF. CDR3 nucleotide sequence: TGTGCCAGCATGGGGGGGGACTATGGCTACACCTTC.